This T cell receptor (beta chain) was sequenced for a study of T-cell memory formation after mild COVID-19 (dated by TCRdb to about 2021). The study in broad terms: Most TCR sequence clusters were specific to one of the two donors. In a couple of donors, T-cell clones that expanded and contracted after mild COVID-19 were tracked by sequencing TCRalpha and TCRbeta repertoires over time. Two young, previously healthy adult volunteers made up the cohort, one male and one female. The full study reports these points: From day 15 to 85, contracting clones showed balanced CD4/CD8 phenotypes, whereas a second wave of clones that expanded from day 15 to 37 leaned towards CD4+. SARS-CoV-2 specificity was not confirmed for the second-wave clones peaking on day 37. Some responding clones were detected in pre-infection memory, suggesting pre-existing cross-reactive memory T cells joined the SARS-CoV-2 response. Only two mild cases were covered in the study, and larger cohorts including severe cases with pre-infection samples were considered necessary. Contracting CD4+ clones turned up mainly in the CM and EM memory subsets, whereas EMRA was where CD8+ clones were enriched.

This clonotype was seen only a few times. What antigen it recognizes has not been identified. No base qualities exist here, and no much larger clone lies one base off it. PBMCs were isolated by Ficoll-Paque density gradient centrifugation. V and J are trimmed by 3 bases and 4 bases, and the gene matches miss 6 bases of the junction. The CDR3 covers 15 residues, taking in both the cysteine and the phenylalanine. This entry keeps only the CDR3 DNA: 45 bases, framed from base 1. CDR1 and CDR2, looked up from the germline V gene, are LGHNA and YNFKEQ. Instrument used: Illumina NovaSeq 6000. TCRalpha and TCRbeta cDNA libraries were built by 5'RACE with constant-segment primers, adding sample barcodes and unique molecular identifiers. Trizol reagent was used to extract RNA from every sample. Library amplification was performed in two PCR steps, and a second sample barcode and Illumina TruSeq adapters were introduced in the second step. The libraries were sequenced on an Illumina NovaSeq using 2 x 150 bp paired-end reads. On the authors' methods: Reads were demultiplexed and collapsed into UMI-guided consensus sequences with migec v1.2.7. With mixcr v2.1.11, UMI consensuses were aligned to TRA and TRB V and J templates and assembled into clonotypes. Clonotypes were classified as expanded or contracted when called significant by both edgeR and NoisET, with noise models trained on biological replicates. For edgeR calls, the cutoffs were a false discovery rate-adjusted p below 0.01 and a log2 fold-change threshold of 1. As an exploratory analysis of dynamics, PCA with hierarchical clustering was applied to max-normalized trajectories of the 1000 most abundant clonotypes. Separately sequenced CD4+ and CD8+ repertoires were used to assign the CD4 or CD8 phenotype of responding clones. TCRdb reworked the public reads: Q25 trimming with fastp, MiXCR clone assembly, productive beta chains retained. Rows matching on CDR3 protein sequence are summarized as one entry with the most common DNA and genes. The V and J calls were determined by TCRdb, not by the authors. This sample gives approximately 350,000 distinct CDR3 sequences in total; over 25% of them show up just once. The top ten constitute roughly 14% of the sample.

The clonotype comes from an adult woman who had mild COVID-19 (a few samples of this study predate the infection). The sample titles of this study are shuffled in the database, so cell type and time point are left out; the donor was told from shared clones. The V gene is TRBV4-2 and the J gene is TRBJ1-5, and 7 junctional nucleotides match TRBD1. Material for sequencing was PBMCs or a T cell subset sorted from them (not recorded which). The CDR3 region reads CASSQVDRANQPQHF. Here is the DNA: TGTGCCAGCAGCCAGGTTGACAGGGCGAATCAGCCCCAGCATTTT.